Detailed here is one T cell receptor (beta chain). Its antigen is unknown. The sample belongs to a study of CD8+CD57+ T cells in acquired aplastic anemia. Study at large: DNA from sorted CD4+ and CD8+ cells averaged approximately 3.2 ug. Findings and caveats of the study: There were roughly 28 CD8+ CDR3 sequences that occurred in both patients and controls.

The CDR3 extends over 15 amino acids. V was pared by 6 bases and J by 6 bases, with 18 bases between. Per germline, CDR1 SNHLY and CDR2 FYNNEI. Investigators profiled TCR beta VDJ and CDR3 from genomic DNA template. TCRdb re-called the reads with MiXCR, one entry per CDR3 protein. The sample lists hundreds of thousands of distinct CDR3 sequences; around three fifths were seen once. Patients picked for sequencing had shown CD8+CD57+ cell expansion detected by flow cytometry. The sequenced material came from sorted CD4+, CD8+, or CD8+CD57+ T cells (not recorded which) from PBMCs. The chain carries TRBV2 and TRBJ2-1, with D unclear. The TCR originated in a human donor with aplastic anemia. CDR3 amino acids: CASRSVGAQFNEQFF. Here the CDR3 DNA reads TGTGCCAGCAGGTCCGTAGGAGCCCAATTCAATGAGCAGTTCTTC.